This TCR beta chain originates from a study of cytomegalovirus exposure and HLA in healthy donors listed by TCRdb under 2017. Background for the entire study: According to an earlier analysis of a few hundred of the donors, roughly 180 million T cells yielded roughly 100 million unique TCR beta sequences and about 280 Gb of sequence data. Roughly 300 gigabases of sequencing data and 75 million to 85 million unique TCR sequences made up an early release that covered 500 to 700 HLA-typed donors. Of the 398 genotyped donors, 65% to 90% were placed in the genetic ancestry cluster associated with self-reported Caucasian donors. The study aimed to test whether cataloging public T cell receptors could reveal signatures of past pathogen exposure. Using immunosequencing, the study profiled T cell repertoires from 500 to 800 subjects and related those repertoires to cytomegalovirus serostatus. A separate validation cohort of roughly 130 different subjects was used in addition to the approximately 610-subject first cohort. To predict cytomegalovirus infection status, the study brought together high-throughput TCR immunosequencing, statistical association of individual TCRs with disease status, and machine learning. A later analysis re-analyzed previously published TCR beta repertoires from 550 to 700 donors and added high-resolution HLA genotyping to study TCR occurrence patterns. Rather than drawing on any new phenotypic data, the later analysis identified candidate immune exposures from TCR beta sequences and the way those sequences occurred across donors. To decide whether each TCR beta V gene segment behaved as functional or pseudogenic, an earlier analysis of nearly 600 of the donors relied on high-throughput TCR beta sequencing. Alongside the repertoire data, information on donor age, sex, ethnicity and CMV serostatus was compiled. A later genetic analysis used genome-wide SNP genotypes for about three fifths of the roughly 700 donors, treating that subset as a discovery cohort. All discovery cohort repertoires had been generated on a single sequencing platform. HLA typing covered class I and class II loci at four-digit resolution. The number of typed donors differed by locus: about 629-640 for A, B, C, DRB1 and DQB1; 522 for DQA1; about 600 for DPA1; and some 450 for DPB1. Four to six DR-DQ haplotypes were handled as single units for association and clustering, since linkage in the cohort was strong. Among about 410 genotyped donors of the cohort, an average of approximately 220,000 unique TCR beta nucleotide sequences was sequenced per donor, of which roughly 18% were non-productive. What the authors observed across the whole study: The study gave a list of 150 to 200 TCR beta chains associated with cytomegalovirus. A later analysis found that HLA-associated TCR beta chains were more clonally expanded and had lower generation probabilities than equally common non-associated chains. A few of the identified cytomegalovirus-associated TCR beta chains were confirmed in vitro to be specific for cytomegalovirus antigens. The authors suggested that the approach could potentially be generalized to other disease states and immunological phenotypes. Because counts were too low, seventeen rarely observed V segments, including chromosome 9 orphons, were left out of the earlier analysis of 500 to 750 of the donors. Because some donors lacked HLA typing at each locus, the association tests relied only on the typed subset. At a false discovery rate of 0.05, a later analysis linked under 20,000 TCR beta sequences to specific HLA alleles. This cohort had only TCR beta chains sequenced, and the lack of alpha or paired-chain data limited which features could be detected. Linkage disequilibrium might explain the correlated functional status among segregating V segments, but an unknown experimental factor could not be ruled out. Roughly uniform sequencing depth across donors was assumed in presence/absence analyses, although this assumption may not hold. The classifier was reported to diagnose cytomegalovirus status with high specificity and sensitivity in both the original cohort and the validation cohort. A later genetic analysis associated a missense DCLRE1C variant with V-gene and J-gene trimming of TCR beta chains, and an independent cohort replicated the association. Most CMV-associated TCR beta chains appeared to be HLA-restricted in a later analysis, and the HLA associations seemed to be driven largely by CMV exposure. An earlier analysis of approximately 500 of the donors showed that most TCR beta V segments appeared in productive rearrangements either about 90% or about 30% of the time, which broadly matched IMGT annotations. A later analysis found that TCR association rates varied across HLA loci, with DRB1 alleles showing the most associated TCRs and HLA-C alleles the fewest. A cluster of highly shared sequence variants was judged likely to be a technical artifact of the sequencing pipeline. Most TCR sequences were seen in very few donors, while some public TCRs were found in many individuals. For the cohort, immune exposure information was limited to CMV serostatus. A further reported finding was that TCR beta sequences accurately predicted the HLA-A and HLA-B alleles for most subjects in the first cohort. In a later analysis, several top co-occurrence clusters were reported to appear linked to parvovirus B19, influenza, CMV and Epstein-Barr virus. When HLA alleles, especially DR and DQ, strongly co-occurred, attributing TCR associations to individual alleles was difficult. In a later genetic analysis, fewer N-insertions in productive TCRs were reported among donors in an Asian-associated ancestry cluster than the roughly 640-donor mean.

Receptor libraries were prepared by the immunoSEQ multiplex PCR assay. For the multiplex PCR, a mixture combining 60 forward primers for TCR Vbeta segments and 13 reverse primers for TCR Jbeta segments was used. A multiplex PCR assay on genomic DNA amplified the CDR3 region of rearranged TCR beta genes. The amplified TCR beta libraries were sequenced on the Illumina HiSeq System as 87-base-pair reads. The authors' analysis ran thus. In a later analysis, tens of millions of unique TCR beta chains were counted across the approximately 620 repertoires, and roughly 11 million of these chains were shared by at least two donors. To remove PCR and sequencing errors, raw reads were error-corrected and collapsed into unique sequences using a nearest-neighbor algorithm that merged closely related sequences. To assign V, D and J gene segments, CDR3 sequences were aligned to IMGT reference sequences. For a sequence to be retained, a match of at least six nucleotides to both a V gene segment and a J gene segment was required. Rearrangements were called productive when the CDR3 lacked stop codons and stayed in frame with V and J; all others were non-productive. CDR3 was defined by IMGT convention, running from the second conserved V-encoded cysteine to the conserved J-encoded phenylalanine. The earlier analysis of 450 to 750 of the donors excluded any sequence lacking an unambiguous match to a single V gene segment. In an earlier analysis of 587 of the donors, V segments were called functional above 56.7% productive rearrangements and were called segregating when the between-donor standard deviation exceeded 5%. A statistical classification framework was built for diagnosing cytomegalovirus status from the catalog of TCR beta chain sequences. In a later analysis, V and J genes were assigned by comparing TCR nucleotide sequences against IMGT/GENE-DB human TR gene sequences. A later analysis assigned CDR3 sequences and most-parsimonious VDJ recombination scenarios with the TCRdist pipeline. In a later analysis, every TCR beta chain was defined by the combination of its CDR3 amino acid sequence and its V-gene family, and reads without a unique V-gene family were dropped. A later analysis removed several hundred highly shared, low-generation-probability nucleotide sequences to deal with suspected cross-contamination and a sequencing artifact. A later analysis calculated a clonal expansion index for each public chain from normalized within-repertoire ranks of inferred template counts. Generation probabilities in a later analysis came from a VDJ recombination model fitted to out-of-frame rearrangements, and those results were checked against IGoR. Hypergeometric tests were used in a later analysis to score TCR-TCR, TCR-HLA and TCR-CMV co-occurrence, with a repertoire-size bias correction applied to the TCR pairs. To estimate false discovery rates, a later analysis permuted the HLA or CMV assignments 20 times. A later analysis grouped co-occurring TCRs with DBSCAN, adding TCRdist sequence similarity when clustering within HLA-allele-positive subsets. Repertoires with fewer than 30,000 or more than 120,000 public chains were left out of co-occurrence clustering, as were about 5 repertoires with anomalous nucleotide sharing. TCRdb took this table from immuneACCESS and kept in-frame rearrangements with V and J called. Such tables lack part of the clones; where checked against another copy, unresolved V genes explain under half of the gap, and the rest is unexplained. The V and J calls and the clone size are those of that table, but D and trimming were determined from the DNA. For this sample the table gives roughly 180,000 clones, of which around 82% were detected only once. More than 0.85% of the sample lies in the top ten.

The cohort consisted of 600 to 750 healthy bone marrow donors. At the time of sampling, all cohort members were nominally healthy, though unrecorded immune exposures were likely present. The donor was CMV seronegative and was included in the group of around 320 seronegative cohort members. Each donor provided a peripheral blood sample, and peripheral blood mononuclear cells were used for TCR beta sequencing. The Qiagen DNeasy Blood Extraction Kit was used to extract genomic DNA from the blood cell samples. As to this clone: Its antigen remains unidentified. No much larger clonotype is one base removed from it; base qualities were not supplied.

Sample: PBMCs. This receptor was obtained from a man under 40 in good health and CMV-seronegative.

Here is the DNA: TGTGCCAGCAGTGAGTGGGGACTAGCCTACTTC. Its protein reads: CASSEWGLAYF. The chain links TRBV2 with TRBJ2-5, and 9 bases in between align with TRBD2. Clipping removes 3 bases from V and 14 bases from J, with 4 as the unmatched junction base count. Including the terminal cysteine and phenylalanine, the CDR3 comprises 11 residues. The retained sequence is limited to the CDR3, 33 bases, with the frame set at the first base. In the germline V gene, CDR1 corresponds to SNHLY and CDR2 to FYNNEI.